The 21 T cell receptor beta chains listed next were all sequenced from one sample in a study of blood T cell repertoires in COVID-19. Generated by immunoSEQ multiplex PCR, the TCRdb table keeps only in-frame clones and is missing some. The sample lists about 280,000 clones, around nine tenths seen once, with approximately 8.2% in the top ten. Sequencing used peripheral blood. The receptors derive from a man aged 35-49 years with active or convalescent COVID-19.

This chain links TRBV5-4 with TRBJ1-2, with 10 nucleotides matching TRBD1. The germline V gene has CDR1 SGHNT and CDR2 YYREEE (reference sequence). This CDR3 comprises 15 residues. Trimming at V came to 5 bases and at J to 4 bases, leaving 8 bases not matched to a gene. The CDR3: CASRQGTGVSYGYTF. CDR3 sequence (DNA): TGTGCCAGCAGACAAGGGACAGGGGTATCCTATGGCTACACCTTC.

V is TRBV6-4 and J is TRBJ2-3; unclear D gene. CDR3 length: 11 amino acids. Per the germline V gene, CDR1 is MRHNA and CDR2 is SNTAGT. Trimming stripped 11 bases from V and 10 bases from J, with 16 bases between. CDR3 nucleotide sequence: TGTGCCGGCGACCACTCCCGGGCGCAGTATTTT. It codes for CAGDHSRAQYF.

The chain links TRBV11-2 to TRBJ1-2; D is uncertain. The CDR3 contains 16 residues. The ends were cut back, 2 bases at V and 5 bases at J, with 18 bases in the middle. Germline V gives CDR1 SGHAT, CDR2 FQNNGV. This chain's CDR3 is CASSLTQRHSSYGYTF. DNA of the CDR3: TGTGCCAGCAGCTTAACCCAGAGGCATTCATCATATGGCTACACCTTC.

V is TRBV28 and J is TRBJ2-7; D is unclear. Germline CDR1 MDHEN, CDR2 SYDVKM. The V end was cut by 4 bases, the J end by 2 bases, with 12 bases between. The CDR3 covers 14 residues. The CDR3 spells CASSSTTPPYEQYF. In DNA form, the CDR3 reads TGTGCCAGCAGTTCCACAACCCCTCCCTACGAGCAGTACTTC.

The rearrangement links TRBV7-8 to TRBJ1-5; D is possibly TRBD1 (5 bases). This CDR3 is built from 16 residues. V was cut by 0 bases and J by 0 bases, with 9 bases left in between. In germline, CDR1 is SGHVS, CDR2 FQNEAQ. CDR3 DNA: TGTGCCAGCAGCTTAGCGGGGGGTAATAGCAATCAGCCCCAGCATTTT. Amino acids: CASSLAGGNSNQPQHF.

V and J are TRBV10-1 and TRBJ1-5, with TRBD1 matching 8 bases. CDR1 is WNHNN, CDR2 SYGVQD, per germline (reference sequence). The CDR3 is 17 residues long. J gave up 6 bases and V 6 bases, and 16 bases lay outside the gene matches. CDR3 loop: CASRPILIQGEGQPQHF. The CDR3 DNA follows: TGCGCCAGCAGGCCCATTTTAATACAGGGGGAAGGTCAGCCCCAGCATTTT.

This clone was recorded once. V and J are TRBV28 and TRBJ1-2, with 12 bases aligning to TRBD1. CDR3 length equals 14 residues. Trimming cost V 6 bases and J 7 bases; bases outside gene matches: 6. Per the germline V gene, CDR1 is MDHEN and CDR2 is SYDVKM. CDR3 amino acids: CASSPGQGATGYTF. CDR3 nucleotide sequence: TGTGCCAGCAGCCCGGGACAGGGGGCGACTGGCTACACCTTC.

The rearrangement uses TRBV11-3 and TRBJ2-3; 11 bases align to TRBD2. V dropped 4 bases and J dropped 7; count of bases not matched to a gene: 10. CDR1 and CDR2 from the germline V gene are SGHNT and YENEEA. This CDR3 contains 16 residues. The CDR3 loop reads CASSSLGLAGKHTQYF. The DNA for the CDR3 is TGTGCCAGCAGCTCTCTCGGACTAGCGGGTAAACATACGCAGTATTTT.

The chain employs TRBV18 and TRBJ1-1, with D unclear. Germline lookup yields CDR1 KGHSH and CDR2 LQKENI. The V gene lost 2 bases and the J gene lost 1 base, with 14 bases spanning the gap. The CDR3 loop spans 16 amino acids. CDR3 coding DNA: TGTGCCAGCTCACCAAGAGGCGGGCACCAGAACACTGAAGCTTTCTTT. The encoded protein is CASSPRGGHQNTEAFF.

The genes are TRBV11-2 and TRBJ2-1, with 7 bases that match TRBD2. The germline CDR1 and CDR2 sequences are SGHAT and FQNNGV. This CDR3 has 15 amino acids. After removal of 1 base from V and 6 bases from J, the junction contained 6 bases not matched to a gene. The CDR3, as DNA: TGTGCCAGCAGCTTAGGTCGCGGGGGTATCAATGAGCAGTTCTTC. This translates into CASSLGRGGINEQFF.

Written as DNA, the CDR3 is TGTGCCAGCAGCTTCGGGACAGGGAATAGGAACACCATATATTTT. It is translated as CASSFGTGNRNTIYF. V is TRBV5-4 and J is TRBJ1-3, with 9 bases aligning to TRBD1. From germline, CDR1 is SGHNT and CDR2 YYREEE (reference sequence). The CDR3 consists of 15 residues. V lost 2 bases and J lost 7; bases outside the gene matches: 7.

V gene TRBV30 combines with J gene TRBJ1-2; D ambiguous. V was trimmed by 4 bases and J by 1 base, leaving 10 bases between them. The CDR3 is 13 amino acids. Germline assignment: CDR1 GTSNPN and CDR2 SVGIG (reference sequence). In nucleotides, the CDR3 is TGTGCCTGGACCCTCGGGAGTAACTATGGCTACACCTTC. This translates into CAWTLGSNYGYTF.

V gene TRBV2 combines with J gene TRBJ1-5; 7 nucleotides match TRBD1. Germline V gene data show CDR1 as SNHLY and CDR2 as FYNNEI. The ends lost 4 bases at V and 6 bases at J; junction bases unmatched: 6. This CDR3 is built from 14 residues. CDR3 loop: CASSADRQAQPQHF. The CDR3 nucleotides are TGTGCCAGCAGTGCGGACAGGCAAGCTCAGCCCCAGCATTTT.

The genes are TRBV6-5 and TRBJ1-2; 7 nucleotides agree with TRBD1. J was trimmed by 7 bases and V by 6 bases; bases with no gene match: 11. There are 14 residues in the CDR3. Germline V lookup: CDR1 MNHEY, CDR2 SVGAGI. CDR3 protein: CASSGRTGSFGYTF. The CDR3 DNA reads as TGTGCCAGCAGCGGTCGGACAGGTTCCTTTGGCTACACCTTC.

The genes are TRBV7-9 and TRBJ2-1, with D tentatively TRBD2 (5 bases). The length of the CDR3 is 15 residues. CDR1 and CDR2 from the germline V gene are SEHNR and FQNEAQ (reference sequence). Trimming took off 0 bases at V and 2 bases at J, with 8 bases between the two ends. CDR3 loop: CASSLASAAYNEQFF. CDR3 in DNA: TGTGCCAGCAGCTTAGCTAGCGCTGCCTACAATGAGCAGTTCTTC.

CDR3 bases: TGTGCCAGTAGTATAGATCTTATTTACGGACTAGCGGTCTACGAGCAGTACTTC. Translating it yields CASSIDLIYGLAVYEQYF. This rearrangement joins TRBV19 to TRBJ2-7; TRBD2 matches 10 bases. CDR1 and CDR2 (germline): LNHDA, SQIVND (reference sequence). Unmatched junction bases numbered 11, after V lost 0 bases and J lost 3 bases. The CDR3 extends over 18 amino acids.

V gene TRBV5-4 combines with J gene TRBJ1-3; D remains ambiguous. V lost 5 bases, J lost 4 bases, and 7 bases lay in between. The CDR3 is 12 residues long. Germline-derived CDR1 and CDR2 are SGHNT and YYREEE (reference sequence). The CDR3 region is CASRDGGNTIYF. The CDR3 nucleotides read TGTGCCAGCAGAGACGGGGGAAACACCATATATTTT. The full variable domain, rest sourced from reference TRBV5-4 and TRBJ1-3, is ETGVTQSPTHLIKTRGQQVTLRCSSQSGHNTVSWYQQALGQGPQFIFQYYREEENGRGNFPPRFSGLQFPNYSSELNVNALELDDSALYLCASRDGGNTIYFGEGSWLTVV.

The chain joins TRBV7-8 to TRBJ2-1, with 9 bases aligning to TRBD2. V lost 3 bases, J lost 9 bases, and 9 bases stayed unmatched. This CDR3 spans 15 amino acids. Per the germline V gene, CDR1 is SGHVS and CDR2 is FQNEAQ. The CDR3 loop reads CASSFSGSGIGEQFF. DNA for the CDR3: TGTGCCAGCAGCTTTAGCGGGAGTGGGATCGGTGAGCAGTTCTTC.

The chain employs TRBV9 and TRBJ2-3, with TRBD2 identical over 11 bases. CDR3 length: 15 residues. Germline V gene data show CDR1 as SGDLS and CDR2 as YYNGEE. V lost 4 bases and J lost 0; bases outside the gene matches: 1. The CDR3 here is CASSSSGRSTDTQYF. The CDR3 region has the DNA TGTGCCAGCAGCTCTAGCGGGAGGAGCACAGATACGCAGTATTTT.

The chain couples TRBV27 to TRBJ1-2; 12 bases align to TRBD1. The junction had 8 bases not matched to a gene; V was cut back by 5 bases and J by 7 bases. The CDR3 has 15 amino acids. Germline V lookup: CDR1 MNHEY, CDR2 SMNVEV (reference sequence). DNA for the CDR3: TGTGCCAGCAGTCTAGTGGGACAGGGGGCTTCTGGCTACACCTTC. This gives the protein CASSLVGQGASGYTF.

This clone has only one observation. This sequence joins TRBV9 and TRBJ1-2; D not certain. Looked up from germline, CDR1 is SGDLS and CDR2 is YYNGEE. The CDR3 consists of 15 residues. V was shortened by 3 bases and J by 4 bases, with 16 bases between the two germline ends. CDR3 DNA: TGTGCCAGCAGCGCCGGGAGGCCGGCCGGCTATGGCTACACCTTC. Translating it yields CASSAGRPAGYGYTF. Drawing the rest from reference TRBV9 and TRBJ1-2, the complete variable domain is DSGVTQTPKHLITATGQRVTLRCSPRSGDLSVYWYQQSLDQGLQFLIQYYNGEERAKGNILERFSAQQFPDLHSELNLSSLELGDSALYFCASSAGRPAGYGYTFGSGTRLTVV.